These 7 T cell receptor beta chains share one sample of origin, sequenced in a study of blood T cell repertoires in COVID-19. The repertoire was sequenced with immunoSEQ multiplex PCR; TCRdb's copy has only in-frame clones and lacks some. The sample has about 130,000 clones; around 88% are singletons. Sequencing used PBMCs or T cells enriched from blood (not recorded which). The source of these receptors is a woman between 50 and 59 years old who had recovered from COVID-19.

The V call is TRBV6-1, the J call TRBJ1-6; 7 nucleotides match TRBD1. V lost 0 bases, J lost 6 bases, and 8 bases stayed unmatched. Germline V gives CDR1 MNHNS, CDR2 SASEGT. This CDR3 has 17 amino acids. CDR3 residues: CASSEAWGQSINSPLHF. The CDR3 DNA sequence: TGTGCCAGCAGTGAAGCGTGGGGACAGTCGATTAATTCACCCCTCCACTTT.

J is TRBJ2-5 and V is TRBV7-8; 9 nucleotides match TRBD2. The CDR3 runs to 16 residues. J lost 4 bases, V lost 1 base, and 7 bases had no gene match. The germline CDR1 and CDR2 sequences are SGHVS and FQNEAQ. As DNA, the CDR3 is TGTGCCAGCAGCTTAGGTTCTCGCGGGGGGGTAGAGACCCAGTACTTC. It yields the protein CASSLGSRGGVETQYF.

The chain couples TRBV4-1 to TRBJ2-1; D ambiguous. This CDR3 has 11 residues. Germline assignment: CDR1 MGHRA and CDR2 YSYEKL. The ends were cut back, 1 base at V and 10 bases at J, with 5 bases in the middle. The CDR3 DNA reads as TGCGCCAGCAGCCAAGTCAGGGAGCAGTTCTTC. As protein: CASSQVREQFF.

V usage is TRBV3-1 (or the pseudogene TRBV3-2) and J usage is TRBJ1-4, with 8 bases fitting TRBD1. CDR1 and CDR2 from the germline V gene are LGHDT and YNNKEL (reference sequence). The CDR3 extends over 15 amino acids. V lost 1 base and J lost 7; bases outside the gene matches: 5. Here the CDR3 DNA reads TGTGCCAGCAGCCAAGGGACAGGGAGGCTTGAAAAACTGTTTTTT. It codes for CASSQGTGRLEKLFF.

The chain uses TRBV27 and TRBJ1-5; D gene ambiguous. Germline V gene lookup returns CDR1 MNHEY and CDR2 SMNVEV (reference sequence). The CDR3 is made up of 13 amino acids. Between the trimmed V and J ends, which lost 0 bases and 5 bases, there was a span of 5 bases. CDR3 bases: TGTGCCAGCAGTTTATCGCGTGATCAGCCCCAGCATTTT. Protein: CASSLSRDQPQHF.

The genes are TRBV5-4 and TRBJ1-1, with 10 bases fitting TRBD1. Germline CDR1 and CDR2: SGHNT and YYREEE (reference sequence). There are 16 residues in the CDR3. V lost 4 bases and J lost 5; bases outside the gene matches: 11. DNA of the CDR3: TGTGCCAGCAGCGGGAAGACAGGGGGCAGGGATACTGAAGCTTTCTTT. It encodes CASSGKTGGRDTEAFF. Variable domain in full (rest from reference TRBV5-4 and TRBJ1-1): ETGVTQSPTHLIKTRGQQVTLRCSSQSGHNTVSWYQQALGQGPQFIFQYYREEENGRGNFPPRFSGLQFPNYSSELNVNALELDDSALYLCASSGKTGGRDTEAFFGQGTRLTVV.

The CDR3 DNA reads as TGTGCCAGCTCACCCCCCCGGACAGAGGAGTCAGATACGCAGTATTTT. Encoded protein: CASSPPRTEESDTQYF. The chain is built from TRBV18 and TRBJ2-3; D is perhaps TRBD1 (6 bases). The germline CDR1 and CDR2 sequences are KGHSH and LQKENI. V lost 3 bases, J lost 4 bases, and 17 bases lay in between. There are 16 residues in the CDR3.